Detailed here is one TCR beta chain. Its antigen specificity is not known. The sample holds no much larger clone one base away, and base qualities are not on file. From the cysteine up to the phenylalanine, the CDR3 has a length of 16 residues. The entry retains the CDR3 DNA only, 48 bases that are in frame from base 1. For this chain, trimming is 4 bases at the V end and 2 bases at the J end, and the number of junction bases without a gene match is 6. From a lookup of the germline V gene, CDR1 and CDR2 are SGDLS and YYNGEE. The sample originates from a study of graft-versus-host responses after intestinal transplantation (dated by TCRdb to the early 2020s). In terms of the full investigation: The transplants that recipients got were multivisceral, liver-intestinal, or isolated intestinal. After intestinal transplantation, graft-versus-host and host-versus-graft alloreactive T cell clones in the graft, circulation and bone marrow were tracked using bulk TCR-beta CDR3 sequencing. A cohort of about 26 intestinal transplant recipients, including one retransplant, was enrolled, and 3 patients lacking pretransplant specimens were excluded. Rather than going through the commercial service, samples from three later patients were sequenced in-house on an Illumina MiSeq and processed with MiXCR. Every recipient was given anti-thymocyte globulin induction, then maintenance tacrolimus and steroids for roughly 3 years. A peak of at least 4% donor T cells among recipient peripheral blood mononuclear cells was the definition used for donor T cell macrochimerism. Alloreactive clones were identified by sequencing pre-transplant mixed lymphocyte reaction products and comparing them with unstimulated pre-transplant donor and recipient T cells.

Blood samples were collected up to 4 times in the first month after transplant and then at least monthly when available. The library was generated by the immunoSEQ multiplex PCR assay. Adaptive Biotechnologies carried out high-throughput TCR-beta CDR3 sequencing of genomic DNA for most patients. The authors' pipeline ran thus. Adaptive's ImmunoSEQ software supplied the TCR sequencing data for around 19 patients, while MiXCR and VDJtools were used to process a few other patients. CDR3 nucleotide sequences shared by donor and recipient were removed because the origin of these sequences could not be assigned. Alloreactive clones required at least 2-fold expansion over unstimulated cells and minimum CFSE-low frequency of 0.002% (template counts) or 0.001% (read counts). A clone was considered mappable if detected in the sequenced pre-transplant spleen, lymph node, or MLR CFSE-low populations of the donor or recipient. Cumulative frequency of alloreactive clones was calculated as a percentage of all sequences weighted by copy number. TCRdb carries this immuneACCESS record with in-frame sequences only. Its versions omit some clonotypes, under half of them owing to an unresolved V gene in the studies checked, with the rest unexplained. That table is the source of V, J and clone size, and D and trimming were worked out from the DNA. Here the sample has about 23,000 clones; 90% occur a single time. The ten largest make up around 2% of the sample.

What the research found in general, with its limitations: Conclusions were limited by the relatively low number and heterogeneity of intestinal transplant patients. Early after transplant, peak levels of circulating GvH clones were associated with declines in HvG clones. In patients with donor T cell macrochimerism, the allografts had high GvH to HvG T cell clonal ratios. GvH clones turned up in recipient bone marrow, with some appearing earlier in ileal mucosa or blood, a pattern consistent with an intestinal mucosal origin.

The chain is made from TRBV9 and TRBJ2-3; a stretch of 11 junction bases matches TRBD1. The sample consisted of PBMCs, taken 39 to 40 days after intestinal transplant. The clonotype was recovered from a human patient who received an intestinal transplant, so some T cells may come from the graft donor. The encoded CDR3 is CASSTRDRGYTDTQYF. At the DNA level, the sequence is TGTGCCAGCAGCACCCGGGACAGGGGGTACACAGATACGCAGTATTTT. Reference TRBV9 and TRBJ2-3 proteins supply the regions before and after the CDR3; the full variable domain is: DSGVTQTPKHLITATGQRVTLRCSPRSGDLSVYWYQQSLDQGLQFLIQYYNGEERAKGNILERFSAQQFPDLHSELNLSSLELGDSALYFCASSTRDRGYTDTQYFGPGTRLTVL.